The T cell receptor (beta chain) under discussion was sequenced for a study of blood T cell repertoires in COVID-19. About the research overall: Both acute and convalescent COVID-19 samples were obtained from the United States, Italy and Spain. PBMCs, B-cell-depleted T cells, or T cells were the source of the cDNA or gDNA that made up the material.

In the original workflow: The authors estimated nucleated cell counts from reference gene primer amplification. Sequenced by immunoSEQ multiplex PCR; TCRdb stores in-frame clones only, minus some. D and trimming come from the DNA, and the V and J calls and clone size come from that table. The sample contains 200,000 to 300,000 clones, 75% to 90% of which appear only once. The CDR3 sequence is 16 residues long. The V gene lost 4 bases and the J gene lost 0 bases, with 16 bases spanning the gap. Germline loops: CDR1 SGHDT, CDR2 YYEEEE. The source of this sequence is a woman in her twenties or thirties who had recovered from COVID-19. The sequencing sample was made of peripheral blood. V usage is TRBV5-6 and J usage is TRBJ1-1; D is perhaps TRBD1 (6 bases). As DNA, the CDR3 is TGTGCCAGCAGCACTATGGACAGTGGGATGAACACTGAAGCTTTCTTT. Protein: CASSTMDSGMNTEAFF.